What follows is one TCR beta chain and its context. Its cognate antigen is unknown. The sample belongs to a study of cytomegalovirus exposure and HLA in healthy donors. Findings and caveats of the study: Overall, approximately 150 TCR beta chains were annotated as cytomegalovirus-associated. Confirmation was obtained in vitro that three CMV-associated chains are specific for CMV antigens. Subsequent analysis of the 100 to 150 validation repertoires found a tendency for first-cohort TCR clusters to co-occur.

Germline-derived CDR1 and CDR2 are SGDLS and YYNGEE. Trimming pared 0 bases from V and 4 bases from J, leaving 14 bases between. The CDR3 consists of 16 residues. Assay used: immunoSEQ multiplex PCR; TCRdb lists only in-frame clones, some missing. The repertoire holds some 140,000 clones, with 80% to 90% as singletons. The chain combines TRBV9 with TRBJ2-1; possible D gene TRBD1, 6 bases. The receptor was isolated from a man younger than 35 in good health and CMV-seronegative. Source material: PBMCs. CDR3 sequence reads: CASSVELGQTYNEQFF. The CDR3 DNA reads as TGTGCCAGCAGCGTAGAACTAGGACAGACTTACAATGAGCAGTTCTTC. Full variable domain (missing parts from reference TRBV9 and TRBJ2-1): DSGVTQTPKHLITATGQRVTLRCSPRSGDLSVYWYQQSLDQGLQFLIQYYNGEERAKGNILERFSAQQFPDLHSELNLSSLELGDSALYFCASSVELGQTYNEQFFGPGTRLTVL.